The present TCR beta chain was sequenced within a study of a mutant IDH1 vaccine in newly diagnosed glioma (dated by TCRdb to the early 2020s). Regarding the study in general: Of the approximately 33 patients who were treated, approximately 60% were male and approximately 38% were female, and the mean age was around 40 years. Before enrollment, patients had received standard therapy of radiotherapy alone, temozolomide alone, or radiochemotherapy with temozolomide; most received the combination. Longitudinal TCRB deep sequencing was performed for 20 to 25 treated patients wherever samples were available for exploratory analyses. Peripheral blood samples were drawn at six visits, namely V03 (baseline), V05, V07, V10, V12 and V13.

V is shortened by 2 bases, J by 1 base, and the region joining them spans 9 bases. The germline V gene gives CDR1 as SGDLS and CDR2 as YYNGEE. Measured from the cysteine to the phenylalanine, the CDR3 is 14 residues long. Of all the DNA, just the CDR3 is kept, 42 bases in frame from base 1. Library generation was performed with the immunoSEQ multiplex PCR assay. The hsTCRB Kit was used according to the manufacturer's protocol to amplify rearranged TCR beta chain sequences. TCRB libraries were sequenced on an Illumina MiSeq. The authors' pipeline ran thus. Demultiplexing, trimming and gene mapping were performed with the kit vendor's proprietary platform. The table comes from immuneACCESS by way of TCRdb, which keeps in-frame sequences with V and J called. Part of the clones is missing from these tables; in studies checked, under half for an unresolved V gene and the rest for unknown reasons. The D gene and trimming were derived from the DNA, and the V and J assignments and clone size from that table. The sample yields nearly 15,000 clones; 75% to 90% were counted once. The ten most abundant clones make up 7% to 10% of the sample.

A note on this clone: Its antigen is currently not known. Per-base qualities were not stored, and no clone one base away is much larger.

Read against the paper, the sample's time point label means: baseline, week 1 (first vaccination visit). What the treatment or condition label conveys for this sample: pre-vaccination baseline after standard-of-care therapy. All donors had newly diagnosed IDH1-mutant astrocytomas of WHO grade 3 or 4 that showed loss of nuclear ATRX. The samples were drawn from NOA16, a multicentre, single-arm, open-label phase I trial in Germany that tested a mutant IDH1 peptide vaccine in humans for the first time. For immunogenicity testing, the blood drawn at visit V03 was used as the baseline sample. The DNeasy Blood and Tissue Kit was used to extract genomic DNA from EDTA blood for TCRB sequencing. What the study reported, not specific to this receptor: Pseudoprogression seemed to be unrelated to changes in the top peripheral T cell clonotypes found by TCRB sequencing. Selection of PBMC samples for TCRB deep sequencing was based on availability. Across multiple MHC alleles, vaccine-induced immune responses were seen in roughly 93% of patients. The authors noted that analyses of patient blood samples could not be reproduced because of sample limitations.

The chain employs TRBV9 and TRBJ1-1; matching of 5 bases hints at TRBD1 as the D gene. The sample in question was PBMCs, obtained from a glioma patient treated with radiotherapy, temozolomide or both. The TCR sequence derives from a woman aged 40 to 50 with glioma. Some clones in this sample may be carry-over from other donors' samples. The CDR3 region has the sequence CASSVLGQNTEAFF. At the DNA level, the sequence is TGTGCCAGCAGCGTTCTAGGACAGAACACTGAAGCTTTCTTT.